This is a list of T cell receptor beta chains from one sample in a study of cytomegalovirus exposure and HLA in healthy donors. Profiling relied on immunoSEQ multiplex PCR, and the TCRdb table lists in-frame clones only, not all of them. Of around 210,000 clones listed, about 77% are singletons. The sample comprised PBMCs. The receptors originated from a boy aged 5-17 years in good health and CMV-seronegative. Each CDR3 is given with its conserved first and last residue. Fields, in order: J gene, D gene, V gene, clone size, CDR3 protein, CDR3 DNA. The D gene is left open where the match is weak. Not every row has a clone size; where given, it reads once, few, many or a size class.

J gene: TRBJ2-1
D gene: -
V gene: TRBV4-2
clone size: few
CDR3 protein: CASSQVGEGADNEQFF
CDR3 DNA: TGTGCCAGCAGCCAAGTTGGAGAAGGGGCCGACAATGAGCAGTTCTTC

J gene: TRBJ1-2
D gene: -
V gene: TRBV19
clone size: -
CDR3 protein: CASSIIRGGTYGYTF
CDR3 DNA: TGTGCCAGTAGTATAATCCGGGGAGGGACTTATGGCTACACCTTC

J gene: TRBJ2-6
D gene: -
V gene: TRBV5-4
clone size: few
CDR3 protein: CASSLLSSGANVLTF
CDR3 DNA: TGTGCCAGCAGCTTGCTGAGCTCTGGGGCCAACGTCCTGACTTTC

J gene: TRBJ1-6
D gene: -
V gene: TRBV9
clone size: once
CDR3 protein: CASSAPLGEARTSPLHF
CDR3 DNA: TGTGCCAGCAGCGCCCCCCTCGGGGAGGCTAGAACTTCACCCCTCCACTTT

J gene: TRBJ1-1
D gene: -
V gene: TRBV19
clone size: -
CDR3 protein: CASSIGEVNTEAFF
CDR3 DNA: TGTGCCAGTAGTATAGGGGAGGTGAACACTGAAGCTTTCTTT

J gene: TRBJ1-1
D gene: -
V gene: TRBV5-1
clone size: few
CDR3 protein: CASSLAGEAFF
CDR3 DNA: TGCGCCAGCAGCCTCGCGGGGGAAGCTTTCTTT

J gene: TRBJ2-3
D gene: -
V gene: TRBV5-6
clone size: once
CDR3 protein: CASSSDRTLTDTQYF
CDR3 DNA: TGTGCCAGCAGCTCCGACAGGACCCTCACAGATACGCAGTATTTT

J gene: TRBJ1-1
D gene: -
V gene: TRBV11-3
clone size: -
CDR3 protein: CASSSSGVYTEAFF
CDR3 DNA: TGTGCCAGCAGCTCCTCAGGGGTTTACACTGAAGCTTTCTTT

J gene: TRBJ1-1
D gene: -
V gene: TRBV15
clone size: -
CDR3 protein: CATSRNGVDNTEAFF
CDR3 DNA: TGTGCCACCAGCAGGAACGGGGTGGACAACACTGAAGCTTTCTTT

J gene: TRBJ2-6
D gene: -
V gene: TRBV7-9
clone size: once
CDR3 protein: CASSSTGGANVLTF
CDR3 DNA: TGTGCCAGCAGCTCCACCGGTGGGGCCAACGTCCTGACTTTC

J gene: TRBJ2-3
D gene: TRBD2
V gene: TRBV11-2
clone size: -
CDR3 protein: CASSLDAPGLAMHF
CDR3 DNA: TGTGCCAGCAGCTTAGACGCTCCGGGACTAGCTATGCATTTT

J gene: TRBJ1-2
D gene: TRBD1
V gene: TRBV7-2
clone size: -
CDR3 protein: CASSLAGGGYGYTF
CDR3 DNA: TGTGCCAGCAGCTTAGCAGGGGGCGGCTATGGCTACACCTTC

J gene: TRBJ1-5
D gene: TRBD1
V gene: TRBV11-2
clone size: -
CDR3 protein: CASSDYSGTGFNQPQHF
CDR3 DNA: TGTGCCAGCAGTGATTATTCCGGGACAGGGTTCAATCAGCCCCAGCATTTT

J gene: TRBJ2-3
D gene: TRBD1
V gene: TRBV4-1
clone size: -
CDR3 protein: CASSQTPGQGIIDTQYF
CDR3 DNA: TGCGCCAGCAGCCAAACACCGGGACAGGGTATCATAGATACGCAGTATTTT

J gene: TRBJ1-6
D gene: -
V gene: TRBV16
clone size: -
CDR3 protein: CASSQYRVNSPLHF
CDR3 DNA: TGTGCCAGCAGCCAATATCGGGTTAATTCACCCCTCCACTTT

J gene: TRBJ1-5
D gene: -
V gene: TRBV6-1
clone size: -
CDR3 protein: CASTPPGRGNQPQHF
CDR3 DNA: TGTGCCAGCACCCCTCCCGGGAGAGGCAATCAGCCCCAGCATTTT

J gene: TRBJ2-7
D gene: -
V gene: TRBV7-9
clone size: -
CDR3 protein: CASSRSSGFHEQYF
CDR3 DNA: TGTGCCAGCAGCCGATCCTCAGGTTTCCACGAGCAGTACTTC

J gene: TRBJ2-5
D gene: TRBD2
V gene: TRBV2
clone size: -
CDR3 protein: CASSEGLAGEGYQETQYF
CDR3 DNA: TGTGCCAGCAGTGAAGGACTAGCGGGGGAGGGGTACCAAGAGACCCAGTACTTC

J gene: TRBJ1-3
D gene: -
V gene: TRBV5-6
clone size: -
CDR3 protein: CASSLLSSGNTIYF
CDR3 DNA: TGTGCCAGCAGCTTGTTGAGCTCTGGAAACACCATATATTTT

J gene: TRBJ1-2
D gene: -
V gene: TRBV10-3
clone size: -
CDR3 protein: CAISESGRYGYTF
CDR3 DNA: TGTGCCATCAGTGAGTCGGGCAGGTATGGCTACACCTTC

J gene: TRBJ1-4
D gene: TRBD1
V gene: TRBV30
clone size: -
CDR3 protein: CAWSVHRGRYSNEKLFF
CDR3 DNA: TGTGCCTGGAGTGTACACAGGGGGCGTTATTCTAATGAAAAACTGTTTTTT

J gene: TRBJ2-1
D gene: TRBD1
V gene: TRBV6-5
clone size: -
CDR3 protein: CASRSDRDPYNEQFF
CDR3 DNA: TGTGCCAGCAGATCCGACAGGGACCCATACAATGAGCAGTTCTTC

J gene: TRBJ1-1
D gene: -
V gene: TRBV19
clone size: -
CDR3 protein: CASRRLMNTEAFF
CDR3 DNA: TGTGCCAGTAGGAGGTTAATGAACACTGAAGCTTTCTTT